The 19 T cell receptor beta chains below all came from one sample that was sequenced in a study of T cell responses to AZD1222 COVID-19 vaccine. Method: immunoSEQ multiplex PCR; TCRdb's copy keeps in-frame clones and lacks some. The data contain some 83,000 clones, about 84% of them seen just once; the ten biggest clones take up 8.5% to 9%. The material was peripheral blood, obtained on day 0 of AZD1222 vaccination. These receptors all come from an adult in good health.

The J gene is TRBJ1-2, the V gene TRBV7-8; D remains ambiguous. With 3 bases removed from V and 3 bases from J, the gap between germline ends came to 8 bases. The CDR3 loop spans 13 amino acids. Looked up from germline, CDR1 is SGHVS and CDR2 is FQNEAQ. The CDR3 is CASSFGGDYGYTF. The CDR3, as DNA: TGTGCCAGCAGCTTTGGTGGAGACTATGGCTACACCTTC.

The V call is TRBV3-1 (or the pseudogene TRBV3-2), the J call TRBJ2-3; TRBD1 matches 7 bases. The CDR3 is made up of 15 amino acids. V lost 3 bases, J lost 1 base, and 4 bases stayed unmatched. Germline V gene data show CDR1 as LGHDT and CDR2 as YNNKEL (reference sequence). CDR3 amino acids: CASSQTGWGTDTQYF. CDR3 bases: TGTGCCAGCAGCCAGACAGGGTGGGGCACAGATACGCAGTATTTT.

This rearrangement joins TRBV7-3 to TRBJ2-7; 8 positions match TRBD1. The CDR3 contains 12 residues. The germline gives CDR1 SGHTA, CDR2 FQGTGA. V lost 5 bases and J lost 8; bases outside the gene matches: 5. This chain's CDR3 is CASSTGQGKQYF. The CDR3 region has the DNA TGTGCCAGCAGCACAGGACAGGGCAAGCAGTACTTC. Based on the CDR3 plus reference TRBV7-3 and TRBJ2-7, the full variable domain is GAGVSQTPSNKVTEKGKYVELRCDPISGHTALYWYRQSLGQGPEFLIYFQGTGAADDSGLPNDRFFAVRPEGSVSTLKIQRTERGDSAVYLCASSTGQGKQYFGPGTRLTVT.

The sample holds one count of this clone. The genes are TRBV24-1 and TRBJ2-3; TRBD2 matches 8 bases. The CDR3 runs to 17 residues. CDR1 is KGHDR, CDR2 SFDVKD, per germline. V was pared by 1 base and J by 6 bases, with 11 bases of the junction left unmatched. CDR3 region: CATSDFMSAGGPDTQYF. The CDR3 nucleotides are TGTGCCACCAGTGATTTTATGTCGGCGGGAGGTCCGGATACGCAGTATTTT.

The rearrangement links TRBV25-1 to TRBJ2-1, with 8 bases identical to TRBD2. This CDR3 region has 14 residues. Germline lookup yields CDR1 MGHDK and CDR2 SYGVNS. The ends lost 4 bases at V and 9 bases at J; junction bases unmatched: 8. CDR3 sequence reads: CASSGLGLAAEQFF. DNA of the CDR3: TGTGCCAGCAGTGGCTTAGGACTAGCAGCTGAGCAGTTCTTC.

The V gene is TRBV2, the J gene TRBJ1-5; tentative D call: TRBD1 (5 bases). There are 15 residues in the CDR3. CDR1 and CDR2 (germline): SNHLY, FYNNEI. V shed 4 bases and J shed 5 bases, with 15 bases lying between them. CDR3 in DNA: TGTGCCAGCAGTGGGGAAAGGACAACCTATCAGCCCCAGCATTTT. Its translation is CASSGERTTYQPQHF.

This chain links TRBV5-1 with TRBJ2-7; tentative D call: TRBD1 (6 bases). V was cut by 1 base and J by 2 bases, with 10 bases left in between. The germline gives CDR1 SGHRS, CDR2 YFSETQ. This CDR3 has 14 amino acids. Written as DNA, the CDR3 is TGCGCCAGCAGCTTGCAGGGGTCCACCTACGAGCAGTACTTC. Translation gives CASSLQGSTYEQYF.

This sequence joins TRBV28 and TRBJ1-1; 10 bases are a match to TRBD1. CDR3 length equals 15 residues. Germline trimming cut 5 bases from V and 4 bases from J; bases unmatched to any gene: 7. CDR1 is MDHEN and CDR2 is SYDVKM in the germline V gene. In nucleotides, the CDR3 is TGTGCCAGCAGTACGACAGGGGGCGCAGGCACTGAAGCTTTCTTT. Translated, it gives CASSTTGGAGTEAFF.

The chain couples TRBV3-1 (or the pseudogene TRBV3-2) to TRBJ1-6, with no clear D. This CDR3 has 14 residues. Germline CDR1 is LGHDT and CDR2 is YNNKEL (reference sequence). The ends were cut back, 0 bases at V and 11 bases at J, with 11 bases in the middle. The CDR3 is CASSQDGGWTPLHF. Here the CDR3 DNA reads TGTGCCAGCAGCCAAGACGGAGGATGGACACCCCTCCACTTT.

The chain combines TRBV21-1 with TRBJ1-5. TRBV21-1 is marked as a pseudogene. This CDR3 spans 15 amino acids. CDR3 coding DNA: TGTGCCAGCAGCACCGGGGAGCATAGCAATCAGCCCCAGCATTTT. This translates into CASSTGEHSNQPQHF.

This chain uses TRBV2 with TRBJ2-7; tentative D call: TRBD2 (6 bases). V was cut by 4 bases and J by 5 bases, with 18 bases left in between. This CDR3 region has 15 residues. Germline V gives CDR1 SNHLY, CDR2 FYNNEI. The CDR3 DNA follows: TGTGCCAGCAGTGGAAAGGGAACGGAGCGGGACGAGCAGTACTTC. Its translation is CASSGKGTERDEQYF.

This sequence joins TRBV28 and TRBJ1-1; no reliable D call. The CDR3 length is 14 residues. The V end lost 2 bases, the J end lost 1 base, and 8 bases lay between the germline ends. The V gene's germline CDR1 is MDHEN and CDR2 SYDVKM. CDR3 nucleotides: TGTGCCAGCAGTTTAAAGGGTTCGAACACTGAAGCTTTCTTT. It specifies CASSLKGSNTEAFF. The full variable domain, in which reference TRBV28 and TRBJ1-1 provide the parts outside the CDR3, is DVKVTQSSRYLVKRTGEKVFLECVQDMDHENMFWYRQDPGLGLRLIYFSYDVKMKEKGDIPEGYSVSREKKERFSLILESASTNQTSMYLCASSLKGSNTEAFFGQGTRLTVV.

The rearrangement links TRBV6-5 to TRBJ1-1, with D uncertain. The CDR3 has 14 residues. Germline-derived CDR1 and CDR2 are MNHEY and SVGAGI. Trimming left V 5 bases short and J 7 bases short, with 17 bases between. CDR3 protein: CASSHQGRFYEAFF. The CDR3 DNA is TGTGCCAGCAGTCATCAAGGGAGGTTCTATGAAGCTTTCTTT.

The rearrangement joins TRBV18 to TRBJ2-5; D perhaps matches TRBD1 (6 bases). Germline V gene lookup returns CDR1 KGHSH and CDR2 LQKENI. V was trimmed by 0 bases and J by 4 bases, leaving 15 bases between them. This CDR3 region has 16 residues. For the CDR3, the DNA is TGTGCCAGCTCACCACCGTCAGGGGCGTTGGCAGAGACCCAGTACTTC. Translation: CASSPPSGALAETQYF. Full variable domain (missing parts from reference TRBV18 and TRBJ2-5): NAGVMQNPRHLVRRRGQEARLRCSPMKGHSHVYWYRQLPEEGLKFMVYLQKENIIDESGMPKERFSAEFPKEGPSILRIQQVVRGDSAAYFCASSPPSGALAETQYFGPGTRLLVL.

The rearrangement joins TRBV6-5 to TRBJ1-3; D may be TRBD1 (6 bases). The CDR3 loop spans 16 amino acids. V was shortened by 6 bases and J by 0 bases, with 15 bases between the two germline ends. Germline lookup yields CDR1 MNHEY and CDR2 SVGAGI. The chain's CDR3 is CASSYATGASGNTIYF. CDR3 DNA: TGTGCCAGCAGCTACGCGACAGGAGCCTCTGGAAACACCATATATTTT.

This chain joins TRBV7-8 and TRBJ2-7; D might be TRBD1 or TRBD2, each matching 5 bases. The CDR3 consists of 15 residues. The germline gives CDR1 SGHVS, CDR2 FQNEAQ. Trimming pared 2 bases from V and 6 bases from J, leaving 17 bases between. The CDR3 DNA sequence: TGTGCCAGCAGCTTACAAGGGACCACTTTTGGCGAGCAGTACTTC. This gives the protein CASSLQGTTFGEQYF.

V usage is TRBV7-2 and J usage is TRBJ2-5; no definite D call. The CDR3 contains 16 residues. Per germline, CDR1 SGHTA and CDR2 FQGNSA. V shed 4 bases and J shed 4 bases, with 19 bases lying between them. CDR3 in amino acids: CASSSQTRTIRETQYF. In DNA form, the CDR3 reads TGTGCCAGCAGCTCCCAGACAAGAACCATCCGAGAGACCCAGTACTTC.

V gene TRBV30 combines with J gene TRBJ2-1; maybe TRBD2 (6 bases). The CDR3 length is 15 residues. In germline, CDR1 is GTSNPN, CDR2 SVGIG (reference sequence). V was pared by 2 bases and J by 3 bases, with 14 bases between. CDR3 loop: CAWSFRDWYYNEQFF. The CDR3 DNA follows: TGTGCCTGGAGTTTCCGGGACTGGTACTACAATGAGCAGTTCTTC.

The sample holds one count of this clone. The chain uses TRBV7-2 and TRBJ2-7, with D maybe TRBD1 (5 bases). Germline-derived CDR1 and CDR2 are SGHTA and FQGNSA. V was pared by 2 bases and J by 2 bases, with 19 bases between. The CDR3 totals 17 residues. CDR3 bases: TGTGCCAGCAGCTTACGTGCGTGGGGCCCTGGCGCCTACGAGCAGTACTTC. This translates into CASSLRAWGPGAYEQYF. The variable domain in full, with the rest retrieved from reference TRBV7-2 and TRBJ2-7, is GAGVSQSPSNKVTEKGKDVELRCDPISGHTALYWYRQSLGQGLEFLIYFQGNSAPDKSGLPSDRFSAERTGGSVSTLTIQRTQQEDSAVYLCASSLRAWGPGAYEQYFGPGTRLTVT.